This is a list of T cell receptor beta chains from one sample in a study of shared clonotypes between healthy human individuals. The assay was immunoSEQ multiplex PCR, and TCRdb's table has in-frame clones only and misses some. The table has some 1.4 million clones, 96% seen once. Sequenced input: naive CD4+ T cells sorted from blood. The receptors originated from a man aged 25-45 years in good health. Each CDR3 is given with its conserved first and last residue. D genes are given only for firm matches. Rows give clone size only sometimes, using once, few, many, or a class for an expanded clone.

j_call,clone_size,d_call,v_call,cdr3_nt,cdr3_aa
TRBJ2-1,NA,TRBD1,TRBV7-3,TGTGCCAGCAGCCCCCGGGCAGGGGGCTCAGGGGGTGAGCAGTTCTTC,CASSPRAGGSGGEQFF
TRBJ1-5,NA,TRBD1,TRBV2,TGTGCCAGCAGTGGAACAGGGGGCAATCAGCCCCAGCATTTT,CASSGTGGNQPQHF
TRBJ1-2,NA,NA,TRBV6-1,TGTGCCAGCCAGCGGGGGAACTATGGCTACACCTTC,CASQRGNYGYTF
TRBJ2-7,NA,NA,TRBV5-5,TGTGCCAGCAGCGCAACAGGGTTGGCCTACGAGCAGTACTTC,CASSATGLAYEQYF
TRBJ2-2,NA,TRBD2,TRBV6-1,TGTGCCAACTTACTAGCGGCCACCGGGGAGCTGTTTTTT,CANLLAATGELFF
TRBJ2-5,NA,TRBD1,TRBV27,TGTGCCAGCAGCCATAGGAGGACAGGAAAACAAGAGACCCAGTACTTC,CASSHRRTGKQETQYF
TRBJ2-3,NA,NA,TRBV25-1,TGTGCCAGCAAAGCAGATTGGGGGGAAGGCACAGATACGCAGTATTTT,CASKADWGEGTDTQYF
TRBJ2-5,NA,TRBD2,TRBV18,TGTGCCAGCTCTCACACTAGCGGGGCCCCGGAGACCCAGTACTTC,CASSHTSGAPETQYF
TRBJ2-7,NA,NA,TRBV6-1,TGTGCCAGCAGTGACCTCGGCCGGCGGAACTCCTACGAGCAGTACTTC,CASSDLGRRNSYEQYF
TRBJ2-5,NA,NA,TRBV7-9,TGTGCCAGCAGCTTATCGTGGCAAGAGACCCAGTACTTC,CASSLSWQETQYF
TRBJ2-7,NA,TRBD1,TRBV27,TGTGCCAGCAGCCCCATCGGGACAGGGGGCTACGAGCAGTACTTC,CASSPIGTGGYEQYF
TRBJ2-3,NA,TRBD2,TRBV27,TGTGCCAGCAGTGGCATCCCTTTAGCGGGAGGGCCCGGTACGCAGTATTTT,CASSGIPLAGGPGTQYF
TRBJ2-7,NA,NA,TRBV21-1,TGTGCCAGCAGCAAATCGGTGGCGGGAGGGCGCTACGAGCAGTACTTC,CASSKSVAGGRYEQYF
TRBJ2-2,once,TRBD1,TRBV29-1,TGCAGCGTTGAGACAGGGGGGACCGGGGAGCTGTTTTTT,CSVETGGTGELFF
TRBJ1-4,NA,NA,TRBV18,TGTGCCAGCTCGATTCGAGGCCCAACTAATGAAAAACTGTTTTTT,CASSIRGPTNEKLFF
TRBJ1-4,NA,NA,TRBV28,TGTGCCAGCAGTCCGAACCTTCCGGGACGGACTAATGAAAAACTGTTTTTT,CASSPNLPGRTNEKLFF
TRBJ2-3,NA,TRBD2,TRBV2,TGTGCCAGCAGTGAAAAGGAGGCTAGCGGGAGGGCCTTTCGGTATTTT,CASSEKEASGRAFRYF